This record looks at one T cell receptor (beta chain) sequence and its context. The CDR3 runs to 12 residues. Germline CDR1 MNHEY, CDR2 SMNVEV (reference sequence). V was trimmed by 8 bases and J by 6 bases, leaving 12 bases between them. This entry is derived from a study of CD8 T cells in Susac syndrome. Study-level background: Patients with Susac syndrome were therapy-naive, on corticosteroids, or on intravenous immunoglobulin alone at blood draw.

With random hexamers, reverse transcription was performed on about 0.45 to 1 ug of RNA. TCR beta CDR3 was amplified by immunoSEQ covering 54 Vbeta and 13 Jbeta. TCRdb analysed the immunoSEQ multiplex PCR reads with MiXCR anew, one entry per CDR3 protein. There are about 81,000 distinct CDR3 sequences in the sample; approximately 93% occur only once, and less than 0.95% lies in the top ten. Material for sequencing was CD8+ T cells from PBMCs. The sequence came from a human donor with Susac syndrome. The genes are TRBV27 and TRBJ2-3; D is unclear. CDR3 protein: CASGSRRDTQYF. CDR3 in DNA: TGTGCCAGCGGTTCACGCAGGGATACGCAGTATTTT.